Shown below are 4 T cell receptor beta chains from a single sample sequenced in a study of cytomegalovirus exposure and HLA in healthy donors. Clones were sequenced by immunoSEQ multiplex PCR, and TCRdb holds only the in-frame ones, with some missing. The sample includes about 120,000 clones, roughly nine tenths of them seen just once. The sequenced sample was PBMCs. The source of these receptors is a woman between 18 and 29 years old in good health and CMV-seronegative.

As to this clone: The identical CDR3 is also encoded by other nucleotide sequences in the sample. The chain joins TRBV6-5 to TRBJ1-1, with D tentatively TRBD1 (6 bases). V was pared by 5 bases and J by 0 bases, with 10 bases between. The CDR3 sequence is 14 residues long. Germline values: CDR1 MNHEY, CDR2 SVGAGI. CDR3 amino acids: CASSLQGLNTEAFF. The CDR3 coding sequence is TGTGCCAGCAGTCTCCAGGGGTTGAACACTGAAGCTTTCTTT.

The chain joins TRBV6-6 to TRBJ2-7, with a weak D call TRBD1 (5 bases). The germline V and J ends were trimmed by 8 bases and 2 bases, with 16 bases remaining between them. The CDR3 runs to 14 residues. The germline V gene has CDR1 MNHNY and CDR2 SVGAGI (reference sequence). CDR3 DNA sequence: TGTGCCAGCGATTTAGGGGTAAAGACCTACGAGCAGTACTTC. Amino acid sequence: CASDLGVKTYEQYF.

The rearrangement links TRBV9 to TRBJ1-3; D gene ambiguous. The V end lost 3 bases, the J end lost 8 bases, and 18 bases lay between the germline ends. This CDR3 comprises 15 residues. Germline V gene sequence: CDR1 SGDLS, CDR2 YYNGEE. The CDR3 sequence is CASSAPGALVDTIYF. The CDR3 coding sequence is TGTGCCAGCAGCGCCCCGGGTGCCTTAGTGGACACCATATATTTT.

V gene TRBV5-5 combines with J gene TRBJ2-7, with a tentative D call TRBD2 (6 bases). V was trimmed by 3 bases and J by 6 bases, leaving 13 bases between them. Germline V gene data show CDR1 as SGHKS and CDR2 as YYEKEE (reference sequence). The CDR3 sequence is 13 residues long. The CDR3 loop reads CASSSEGEVEQYF. CDR3 DNA sequence: TGTGCCAGCAGCTCCGAAGGGGAGGTCGAGCAGTACTTC.